The entry that follows covers one T cell receptor beta chain sequence. With random hexamers, reverse transcription was performed on about 0.45 to 1 ug of RNA. Using its own MiXCR run on the immunoSEQ multiplex PCR reads, TCRdb lists one record per CDR3 protein. The table records around 150,000 distinct CDR3 sequences, roughly 93% of them present only once. This entry comes from a study of CD8 T cells in Susac syndrome. Healthy donors served as age- and sex-matched controls. The sequenced sample was CD4+ T cells from PBMCs. This TCR came from a human donor in good health.

CDR3 in DNA: TGTGCCAGCAGCTTAGGACAGGCGGAGACCCAGTACTTC. Protein product: CASSLGQAETQYF. This chain links TRBV11-2 with TRBJ2-5, with a weak D call TRBD1 (6 bases). Germline CDR1 is SGHAT and CDR2 is FQNNGV. Deletions cut 1 base from V and 5 bases from J, with 8 bases between. The CDR3 spans 13 residues.